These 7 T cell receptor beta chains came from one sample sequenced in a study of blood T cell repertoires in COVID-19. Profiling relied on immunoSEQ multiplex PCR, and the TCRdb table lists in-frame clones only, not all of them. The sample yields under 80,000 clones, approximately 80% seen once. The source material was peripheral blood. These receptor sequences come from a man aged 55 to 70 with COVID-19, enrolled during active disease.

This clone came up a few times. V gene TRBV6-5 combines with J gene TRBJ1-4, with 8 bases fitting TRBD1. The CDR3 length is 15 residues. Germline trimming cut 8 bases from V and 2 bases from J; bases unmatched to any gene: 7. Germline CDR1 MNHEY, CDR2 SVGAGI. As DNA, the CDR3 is TGTGCCAGCGGACTAACAGGGGGGACTAATGAAAAACTGTTTTTT. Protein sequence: CASGLTGGTNEKLFF.

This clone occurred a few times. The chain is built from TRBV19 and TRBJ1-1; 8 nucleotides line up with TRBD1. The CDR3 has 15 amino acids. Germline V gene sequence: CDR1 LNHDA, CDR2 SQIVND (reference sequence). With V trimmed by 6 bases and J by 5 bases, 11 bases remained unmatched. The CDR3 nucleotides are TGTGCCAGTAGGCGTTCAGGGGGCATTTTGACTGAAGCTTTCTTT. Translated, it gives CASRRSGGILTEAFF.

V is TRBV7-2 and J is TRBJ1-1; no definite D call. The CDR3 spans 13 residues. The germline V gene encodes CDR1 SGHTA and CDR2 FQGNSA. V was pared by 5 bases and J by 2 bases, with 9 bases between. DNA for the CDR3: TGTGCCAGCAGCCGCATAGTTAACACTGAAGCTTTCTTT. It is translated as CASSRIVNTEAFF.

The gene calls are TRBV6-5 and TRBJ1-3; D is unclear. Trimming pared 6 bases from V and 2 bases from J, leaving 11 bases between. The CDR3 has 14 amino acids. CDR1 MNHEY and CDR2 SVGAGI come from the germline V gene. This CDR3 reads CASSLNGPGNTIYF. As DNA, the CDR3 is TGTGCCAGCAGCCTCAATGGGCCTGGAAACACCATATATTTT.

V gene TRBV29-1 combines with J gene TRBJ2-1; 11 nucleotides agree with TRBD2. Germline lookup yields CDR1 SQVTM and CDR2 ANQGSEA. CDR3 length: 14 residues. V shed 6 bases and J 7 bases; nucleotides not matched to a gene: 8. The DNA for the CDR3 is TGCAGCGTGAACGGACTAGCGGGTTCTAATGAGCAGTTCTTC. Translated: CSVNGLAGSNEQFF.

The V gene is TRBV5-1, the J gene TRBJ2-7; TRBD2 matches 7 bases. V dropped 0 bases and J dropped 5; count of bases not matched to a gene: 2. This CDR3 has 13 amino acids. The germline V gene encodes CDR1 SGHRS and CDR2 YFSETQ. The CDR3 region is CASSLERGHEQYF. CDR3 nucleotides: TGCGCCAGCAGCTTGGAGCGGGGCCACGAGCAGTACTTC.

CDR3 nucleotides: TGTGCCAGCAGTTGGGACAGGGATTCACCCCTCCACTTT. It yields the protein CASSWDRDSPLHF. The V gene is TRBV27, the J gene TRBJ1-6; 9 bases line up with TRBD1. The CDR3 runs 13 residues. Germline trimming cut 4 bases from V and 8 bases from J; bases unmatched to any gene: 0. Per germline, CDR1 MNHEY and CDR2 SMNVEV (reference sequence).